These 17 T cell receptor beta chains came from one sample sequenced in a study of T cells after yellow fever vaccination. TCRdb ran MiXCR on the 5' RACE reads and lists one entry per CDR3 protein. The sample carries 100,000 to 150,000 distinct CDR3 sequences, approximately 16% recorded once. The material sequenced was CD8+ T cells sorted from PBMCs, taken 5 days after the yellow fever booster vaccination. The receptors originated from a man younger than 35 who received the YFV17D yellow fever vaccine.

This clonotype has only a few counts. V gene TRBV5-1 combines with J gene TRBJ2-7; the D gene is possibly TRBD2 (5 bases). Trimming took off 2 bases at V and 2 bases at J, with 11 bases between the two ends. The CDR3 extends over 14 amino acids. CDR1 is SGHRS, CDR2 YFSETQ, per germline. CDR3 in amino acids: CASSFEGRPYEQYF. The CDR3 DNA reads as TGCGCCAGCAGCTTTGAGGGTCGTCCCTACGAGCAGTACTTC.

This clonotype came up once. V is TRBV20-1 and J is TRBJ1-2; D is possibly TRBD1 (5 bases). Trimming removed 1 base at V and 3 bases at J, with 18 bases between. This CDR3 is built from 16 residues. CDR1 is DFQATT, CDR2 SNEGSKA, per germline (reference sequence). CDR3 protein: CSARVPGDWEDYGYTF. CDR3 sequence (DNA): TGCAGTGCTAGAGTTCCCGGGGACTGGGAGGACTATGGCTACACCTTC.

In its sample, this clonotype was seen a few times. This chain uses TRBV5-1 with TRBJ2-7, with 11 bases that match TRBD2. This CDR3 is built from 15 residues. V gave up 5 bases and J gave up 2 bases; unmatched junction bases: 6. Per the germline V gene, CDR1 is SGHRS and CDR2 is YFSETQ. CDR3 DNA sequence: TGCGCCAGCAGACCCGGGACTAGCGGCGCCTACGAGCAGTACTTC. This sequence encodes CASRPGTSGAYEQYF.

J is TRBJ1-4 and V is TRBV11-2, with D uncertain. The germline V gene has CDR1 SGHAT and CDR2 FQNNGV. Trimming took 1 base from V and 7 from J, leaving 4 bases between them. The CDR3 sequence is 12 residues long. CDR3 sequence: CASSLGREKLFF. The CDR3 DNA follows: TGTGCCAGCAGCTTAGGACGTGAAAAACTGTTTTTT.

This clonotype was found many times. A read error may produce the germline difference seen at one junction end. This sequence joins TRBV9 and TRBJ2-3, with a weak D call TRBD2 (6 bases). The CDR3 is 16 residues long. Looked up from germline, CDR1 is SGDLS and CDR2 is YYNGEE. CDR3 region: CASTSLGRGRTYTQYF. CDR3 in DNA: TGTGCCAGCACCTCTTTGGGGCGGGGCCGCACATATACGCAGTATTTT. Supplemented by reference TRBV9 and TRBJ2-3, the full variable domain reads DSGVTQTPKHLITATGQRVTLRCSPRSGDLSVYWYQQSLDQGLQFLIQYYNGEERAKGNILERFSAQQFPDLHSELNLSSLELGDSALYFCASTSLGRGRTYTQYFGPGTRLTVL.

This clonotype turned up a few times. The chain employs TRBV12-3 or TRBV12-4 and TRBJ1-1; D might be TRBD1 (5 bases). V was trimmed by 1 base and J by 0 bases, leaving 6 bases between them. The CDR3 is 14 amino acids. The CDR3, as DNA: TGTGCCAGCAGTTTAGGGGGGGTGAACACTGAAGCTTTCTTT. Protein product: CASSLGGVNTEAFF.

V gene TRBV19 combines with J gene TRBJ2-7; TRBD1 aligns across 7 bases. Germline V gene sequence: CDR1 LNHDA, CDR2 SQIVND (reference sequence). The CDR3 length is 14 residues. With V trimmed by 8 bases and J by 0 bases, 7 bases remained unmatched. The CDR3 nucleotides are TGTGCCAGTTCTTATTCAGGGGGCTCCTACGAGCAGTACTTC. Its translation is CASSYSGGSYEQYF. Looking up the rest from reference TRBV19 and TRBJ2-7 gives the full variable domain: DGGITQSPKYLFRKEGQNVTLSCEQNLNHDAMYWYRQDPGQGLRLIYYSQIVNDFQKGDIAEGYSVSREKKESFPLTVTSAQKNPTAFYLCASSYSGGSYEQYFGPGTRLTVT.

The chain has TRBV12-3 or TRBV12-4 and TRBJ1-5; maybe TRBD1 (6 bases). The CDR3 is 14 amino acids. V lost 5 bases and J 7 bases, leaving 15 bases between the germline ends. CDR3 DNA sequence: TGTGCCAGCAGTCCCGGGACATTGTGGCAGCCCCAGCATTTT. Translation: CASSPGTLWQPQHF.

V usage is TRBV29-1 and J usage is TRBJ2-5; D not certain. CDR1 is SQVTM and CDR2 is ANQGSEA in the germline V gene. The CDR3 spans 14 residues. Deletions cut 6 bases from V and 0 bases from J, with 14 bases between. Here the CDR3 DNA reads TGCAGCGTGAACTGGGCAGGCCACCAAGAGACCCAGTACTTC. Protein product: CSVNWAGHQETQYF.

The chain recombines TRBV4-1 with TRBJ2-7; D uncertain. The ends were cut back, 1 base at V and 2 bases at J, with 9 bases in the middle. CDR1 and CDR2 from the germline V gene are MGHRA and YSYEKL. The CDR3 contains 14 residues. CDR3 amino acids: CASSQASWAYEQYF. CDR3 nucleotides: TGCGCCAGCAGCCAAGCCTCCTGGGCCTACGAGCAGTACTTC.

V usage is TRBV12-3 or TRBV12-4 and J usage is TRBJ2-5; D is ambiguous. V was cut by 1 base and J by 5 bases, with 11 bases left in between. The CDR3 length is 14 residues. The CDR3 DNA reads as TGTGCCAGCAGTTTAGGAATAGACATCGAGACCCAGTACTTC. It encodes CASSLGIDIETQYF.

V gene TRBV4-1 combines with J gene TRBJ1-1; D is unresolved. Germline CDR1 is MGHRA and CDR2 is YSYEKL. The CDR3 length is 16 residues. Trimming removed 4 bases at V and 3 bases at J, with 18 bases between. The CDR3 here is CASSPNEGASYTEAFF. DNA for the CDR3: TGCGCCAGCAGCCCGAATGAGGGAGCAAGCTACACTGAAGCTTTCTTT.

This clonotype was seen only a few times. In DNA form, the CDR3 reads TGTGCCAGCAGAGCAGGGAACTATGGCTACACCTTC. Translating gives CASRAGNYGYTF. The rearrangement uses TRBV27 and TRBJ1-2; a weak D match, TRBD1 (5 bases). Germline CDR1 MNHEY, CDR2 SMNVEV (reference sequence). There are 12 residues in the CDR3. V dropped 6 bases and J dropped 2 bases, with 7 bases sitting between them.

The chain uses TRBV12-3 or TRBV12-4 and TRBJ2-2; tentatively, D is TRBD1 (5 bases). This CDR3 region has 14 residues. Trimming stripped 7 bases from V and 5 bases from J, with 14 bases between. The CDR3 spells CASIDSGWTGELFF. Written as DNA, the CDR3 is TGTGCCAGCATCGACAGTGGGTGGACCGGGGAGCTGTTTTTT.

CDR3 coding DNA: TGTGCCAGCAGCGTAGGAGCAGGGTTAAACTATGGCTACACCTTC. As protein: CASSVGAGLNYGYTF. J is TRBJ1-2 and V is TRBV9; D might be TRBD1 (5 bases). This CDR3 has 15 residues. Germline lookup yields CDR1 SGDLS and CDR2 YYNGEE. Between the trimmed V and J ends, which lost 0 bases and 2 bases, there was a span of 11 bases.

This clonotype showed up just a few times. CDR3 protein: CASSVGQGAFF. The CDR3 bases are TGTGCCAGTAGTGTGGGACAGGGAGCTTTCTTT. The chain uses TRBV19 and TRBJ1-1; TRBD1 matches 9 bases. The CDR3 consists of 11 residues. Trimming took 5 bases from V and 10 from J; bases not matched to a gene: 2. Looked up from germline, CDR1 is LNHDA and CDR2 is SQIVND (reference sequence).

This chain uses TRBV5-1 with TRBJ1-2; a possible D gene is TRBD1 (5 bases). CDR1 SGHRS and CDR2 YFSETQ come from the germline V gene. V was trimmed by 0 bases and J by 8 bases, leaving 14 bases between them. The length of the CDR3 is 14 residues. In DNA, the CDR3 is TGCGCCAGCAGCTTGGCCAGGGTCAAGGGCGGCTACACCTTC. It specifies CASSLARVKGGYTF.